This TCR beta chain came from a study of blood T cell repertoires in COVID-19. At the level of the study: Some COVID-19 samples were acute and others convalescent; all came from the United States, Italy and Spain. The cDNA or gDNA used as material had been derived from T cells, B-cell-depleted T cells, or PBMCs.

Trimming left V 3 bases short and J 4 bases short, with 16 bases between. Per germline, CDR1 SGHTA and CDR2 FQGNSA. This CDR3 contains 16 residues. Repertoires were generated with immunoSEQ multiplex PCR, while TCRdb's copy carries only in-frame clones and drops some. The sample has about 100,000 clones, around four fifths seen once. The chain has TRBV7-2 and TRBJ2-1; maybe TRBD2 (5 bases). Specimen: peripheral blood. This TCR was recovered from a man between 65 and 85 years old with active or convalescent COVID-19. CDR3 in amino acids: CASSLRTEWEYNEQFF. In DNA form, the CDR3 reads TGTGCCAGCAGCTTGCGGACTGAATGGGAATACAATGAGCAGTTCTTC.